This T cell receptor (beta chain) was profiled in a study of blood T cell repertoires in COVID-19. Study at large: In each case, the material was cDNA or gDNA derived from T cells, B-cell-depleted T cells, or PBMCs.

TCRdb's table, derived via immunoSEQ multiplex PCR, lists solely in-frame clones and lacks some. Here the sample spans 160,000 or so clones, about 80% being singletons. Losses at the gene ends were 0 bases for V and 4 bases for J; bases not matched to a gene: 9. The CDR3 is 19 residues long. Germline-derived CDR1 and CDR2 are MGHRA and YSYEKL. The sequenced sample was peripheral blood. The sequence derives from an older man with active or convalescent COVID-19. The chain employs TRBV4-1 and TRBJ2-2, with 12 bases matching TRBD2. CDR3 bases: TGCGCCAGCAGCCAAGATGCTAGCGGGGGGGCCTACGGCACCGGGGAGCTGTTTTTT. It codes for CASSQDASGGAYGTGELFF.